This T cell receptor beta chain was sequenced for a study of PD-1 blockade in classical Hodgkin lymphoma. A remark on this clone: Antigen unknown.

The patients all showed relapse after autologous stem cell transplantation, while their brentuximab vedotin exposure varied. V lost 2 bases to trimming and J lost 9 bases; unmatched junction nucleotides: 15. This CDR3 has 16 amino acids. Germline CDR1 and CDR2: SGHNT and YYREEE (reference sequence). Findings and caveats of the study: CD4+ TCR diversity climbed significantly by C4D1, unlike CD8+ TCR diversity.

Using immunoSEQ multiplex PCR, the repertoire was profiled, and TCRdb retains in-frame clones only, with some absent. The sample has roughly 61,000 clones; 80% to 90% are singletons. The material sequenced was peripheral blood mononuclear cells (PBMCs), taken at baseline. The receptor comes from a human donor with classical Hodgkin lymphoma. The rearrangement links TRBV5-4 to TRBJ2-3; 7 bases are a match to TRBD2. CDR3 nucleotide sequence: TGTGCCAGCAGCTTCGGTCTTTGGGCCTTGGGGGGGACGCAGTATTTT. Protein: CASSFGLWALGGTQYF.